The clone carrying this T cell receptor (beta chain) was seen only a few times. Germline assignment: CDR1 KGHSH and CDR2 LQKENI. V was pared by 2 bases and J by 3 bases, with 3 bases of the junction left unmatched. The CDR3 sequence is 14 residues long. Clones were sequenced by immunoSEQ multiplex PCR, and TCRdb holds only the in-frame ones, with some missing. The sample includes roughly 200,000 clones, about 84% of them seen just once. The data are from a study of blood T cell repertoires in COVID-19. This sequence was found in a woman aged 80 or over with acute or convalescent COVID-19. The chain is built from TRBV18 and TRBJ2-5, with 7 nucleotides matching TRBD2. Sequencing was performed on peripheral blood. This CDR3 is CASSPAGREETQYF. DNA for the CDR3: TGTGCCAGCTCACCAGCAGGGAGGGAAGAGACCCAGTACTTC.